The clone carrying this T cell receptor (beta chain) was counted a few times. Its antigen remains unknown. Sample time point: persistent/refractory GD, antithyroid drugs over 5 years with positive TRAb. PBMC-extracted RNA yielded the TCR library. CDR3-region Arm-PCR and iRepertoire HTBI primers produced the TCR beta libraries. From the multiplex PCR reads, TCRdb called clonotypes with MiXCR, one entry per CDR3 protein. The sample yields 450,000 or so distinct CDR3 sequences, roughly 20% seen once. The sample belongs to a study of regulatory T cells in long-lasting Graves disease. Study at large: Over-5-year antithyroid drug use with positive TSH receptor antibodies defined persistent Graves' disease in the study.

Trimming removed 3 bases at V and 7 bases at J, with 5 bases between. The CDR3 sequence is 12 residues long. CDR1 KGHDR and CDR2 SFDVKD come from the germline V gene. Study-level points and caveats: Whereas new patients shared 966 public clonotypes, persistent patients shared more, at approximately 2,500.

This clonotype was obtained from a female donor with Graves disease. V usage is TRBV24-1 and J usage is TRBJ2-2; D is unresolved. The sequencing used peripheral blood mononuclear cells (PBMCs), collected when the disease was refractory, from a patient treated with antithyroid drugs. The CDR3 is CATSDLNGELFF. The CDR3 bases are TGTGCCACCAGTGATCTGAACGGGGAGCTGTTTTTT.